This TCR beta chain was identified in a study of blood T cell repertoires in COVID-19. Overall study context: The study drew acute and convalescent COVID-19 samples from the United States, Italy and Spain. Sources were T cells, B-cell-depleted T cells, or PBMCs; the material itself was cDNA or gDNA.

In the authors' workflow: The assay estimated nucleated cells by amplifying reference gene primers. The repertoire was sequenced with immunoSEQ multiplex PCR; TCRdb's copy has only in-frame clones and lacks some. V, J and clone size were drawn from that table, and D and trimming were deduced from the DNA. The sample shows about 350,000 clones, under 95% of them seen only once. This CDR3 region has 15 residues. Germline CDR1 reads WNHNN; CDR2 reads SYGVQD (reference sequence). Trimming pared 0 bases from V and 6 bases from J, leaving 14 bases between. The TCR originated in a young woman who had recovered from COVID-19. This sequence joins TRBV10-1 and TRBJ1-1; unclear D gene. Input material: peripheral blood. Written as DNA, the CDR3 is TGCGCCAGCAGTGAGTCCCCGGAGGGCCGCTCTGAAGCTTTCTTT. Translating gives CASSESPEGRSEAFF.